This TCR beta chain derives from a study of T cell responses to AZD1222 COVID-19 vaccine. The germline V gene encodes CDR1 MNHEY and CDR2 SVGEGT. The length of the CDR3 is 12 residues. V lost 5 bases and J lost 3, with 8 bases in between. A word on this clone: Its antigen is still unknown.

Study findings and constraints: Only after the peak T cell response were repertoires sampled. Possibly, clonal diversity was underestimated; donors were largely white British and included more females.

The protocol was immunoSEQ multiplex PCR, while the TCRdb copy is restricted to in-frame clones and leaves out a portion. The sample contains about 68,000 clones, more than 70% of which appear only once. The sequences come from peripheral blood, collected on day 0 of AZD1222 vaccination. The TCR originated in an adult in good health. The chain recombines TRBV6-2 or TRBV6-3 with TRBJ2-7, with D unresolved. The CDR3 is CASSNGFYEQYF. DNA for the CDR3: TGTGCCAGCAGTAACGGATTCTACGAGCAGTACTTC.